What follows are 12 T cell receptor beta chains derived from one specimen sequenced in a study of identical twins. Using its own MiXCR run on the 5' RACE reads, TCRdb lists one record per CDR3 protein. The sample yields some 1,600,000 distinct CDR3 sequences, about 31% seen once. What was sequenced was cord blood. Every receptor here comes from a newborn girl in good health.

This clonotype appeared a few times. This rearrangement joins TRBV7-2 to TRBJ2-4; tentatively, D is TRBD1 or TRBD2 (5 bases each). The V gene lost 5 bases and the J gene lost 5 bases, with 10 bases spanning the gap. Germline assignment: CDR1 SGHTA and CDR2 FQGNSA. The CDR3 has 13 residues. The CDR3 is CASSIRDQNIQYF. CDR3 coding DNA: TGTGCCAGCAGCATCCGGGACCAAAACATTCAGTACTTC.

This clonotype came up a few times. This chain links TRBV7-9 with TRBJ2-1; no clear D gene. Looked up from germline, CDR1 is SEHNR and CDR2 is FQNEAQ (reference sequence). V was pared by 7 bases and J by 7 bases, with 8 bases between. The CDR3 length is 11 residues. In DNA, the CDR3 is TGTGCCAGCAATGCATGGAATGAGCAGTTCTTC. Its translation: CASNAWNEQFF.

The chain joins TRBV20-1 to TRBJ1-1; TRBD1 aligns across 7 bases. The CDR3 runs to 14 residues. With V trimmed by 3 bases and J by 3 bases, 7 bases remained unmatched. The germline gives CDR1 DFQATT, CDR2 SNEGSKA (reference sequence). The CDR3 region is CSASFRGRYTEAFF. The CDR3 DNA reads as TGCAGTGCTAGCTTCAGGGGGAGATACACTGAAGCTTTCTTT.

This clonotype has more than one count but fewer than ten. The CDR3, as DNA: TGCGCCAGCAGCCAAGATTGGCGGGTTGGCACAGATACGCAGTATTTT. It yields the protein CASSQDWRVGTDTQYF. This chain uses TRBV4-1 with TRBJ2-3, with D perhaps TRBD2 (5 bases). V was cut by 0 bases and J by 1 base, with 11 bases left in between. The germline gives CDR1 MGHRA, CDR2 YSYEKL. This CDR3 contains 16 residues.

This clonotype showed up just a few times. A much larger clonotype is one base distant, so this may be a read error. The V gene is TRBV20-1, the J gene TRBJ2-3; 11 bases line up with TRBD2. CDR3 length equals 14 residues. Looked up from germline, CDR1 is DFQATT and CDR2 is SNEGSKA (reference sequence). Germline trimming cut 5 bases from V and 1 base from J; bases unmatched to any gene: 2. The chain's CDR3 is CSAELAGGTDTQYF. In DNA, the CDR3 is TGCAGTGCTGAACTAGCGGGAGGCACAGATACGCAGTATTTT.

This clonotype was counted a few times. The rearrangement links TRBV20-1 to TRBJ2-5, with a weak D call TRBD2 (6 bases). CDR1 is DFQATT and CDR2 is SNEGSKA in the germline V gene (reference sequence). V was cut by 4 bases and J by 5 bases, with 23 bases left in between. The CDR3 sequence is 16 residues long. The CDR3 DNA reads as TGCAGTGCTACCGGACATATCGGGGGTGTAATGGAGACCCAGTACTTC. It specifies CSATGHIGGVMETQYF.

V is TRBV29-1 and J is TRBJ2-5; no clear D. The V end lost 7 bases, the J end lost 2 bases, and 17 bases lay between the germline ends. CDR3 size: 14 residues. Germline assignment: CDR1 SQVTM and CDR2 ANQGSEA. The CDR3 nucleotides read TGCAGCGCCTCACCTCGGGTAATTCAAGAGACCCAGTACTTC. This gives the protein CSASPRVIQETQYF.

This clonotype has just a few counts. The chain combines TRBV3-1 with TRBJ2-1; TRBD1 agrees at 10 bases. In germline, CDR1 is LGHDT, CDR2 YNNKEL (reference sequence). This CDR3 region has 16 residues. The V gene end was trimmed by 3 bases and the J gene end by 2 bases; junction bases not matched to a gene: 4. The CDR3 spells CASSQRGQGPYNEQFF. CDR3 DNA sequence: TGTGCCAGCAGCCAGAGGGGACAGGGGCCCTACAATGAGCAGTTCTTC.

Comments on this clonotype: A much larger clone is a single base away; this may be a read error. The chain uses TRBV28 and TRBJ2-1, with 10 nucleotides matching TRBD2. CDR3 length: 15 residues. Germline CDR1 reads MDHEN; CDR2 reads SYDVKM. V lost 2 bases, J lost 10 bases, and 8 bases stayed unmatched. The CDR3 DNA follows: TGTGCCAGCAGTTTACTGGCTAGCGGGAGTTACGAGCAGTTCTTC. This codes for CASSLLASGSYEQFF.

As for this clonotype: It may be a read error: a sequence one base away is much more abundant. The V and J genes are TRBV2 and TRBJ2-1, with 7 bases aligning to TRBD2. The CDR3 is 15 residues long. Germline V gene sequence: CDR1 SNHLY, CDR2 FYNNEI. This chain's CDR3 is CVSSEASGSYNEQFF. The CDR3 nucleotides read TGTGTCAGCAGTGAAGCTAGCGGCTCCTACAATGAGCAGTTCTTC.

The V gene is TRBV7-2, the J gene TRBJ2-7; perhaps TRBD2 as D (6 bases). V lost 1 base and J lost 2, with 12 bases in between. The germline V gene has CDR1 SGHTA and CDR2 FQGNSA. This CDR3 is 15 amino acids long. CDR3: CASSLVGLSTYEQYF. The CDR3, as DNA: TGTGCCAGCAGCTTAGTGGGACTTTCCACCTACGAGCAGTACTTC.

The V and J genes are TRBV5-1 and TRBJ1-6; 9 nucleotides align to TRBD1. Germline values: CDR1 SGHRS, CDR2 YFSETQ. Unmatched junction bases numbered 9, after V lost 4 bases and J lost 13 bases. The CDR3 contains 14 residues. CDR3: CASSPGTGLGPLHF. The CDR3, as DNA: TGCGCCAGCAGCCCCGGGACAGGGTTGGGGCCCCTCCACTTT.